These 5 T cell receptor beta chains share one sample of origin, sequenced in a study of blood T cell repertoires in COVID-19. Here immunoSEQ multiplex PCR was the method, and the copy in TCRdb shows in-frame clones only, minus some. Of under 500,000 clones detected, over 75% appear once; the ten largest clones hold 1.1%. The source material was PBMCs or T cells enriched from blood (not recorded which). Receptors were obtained from a man aged 25 to 40 who had recovered from COVID-19.

The chain carries TRBV27 and TRBJ1-5, with TRBD1 identical over 10 bases. Germline V gene lookup returns CDR1 MNHEY and CDR2 SMNVEV (reference sequence). The CDR3 is 15 residues long. With 5 bases clipped from V and 4 bases from J, the junction kept 5 bases outside the gene matches. The CDR3 DNA is TGTGCCAGCAGTGACAGGGGGCTGGGAAATCAGCCCCAGCATTTT. Its translation is CASSDRGLGNQPQHF.

The V gene is TRBV5-1, the J gene TRBJ1-1; no reliable D call. Germline-derived CDR1 and CDR2 are SGHRS and YFSETQ. There are 13 residues in the CDR3. The V gene lost 4 bases and the J gene lost 0 bases, with 7 bases spanning the gap. CDR3 residues: CASSQQLNTEAFF. For the CDR3, the DNA is TGCGCCAGCAGCCAACAGTTGAACACTGAAGCTTTCTTT.

This clone is a singleton in its sample. The chain joins TRBV12-3 or TRBV12-4 to TRBJ2-7; 7 bases are shared with TRBD1. Unmatched junction bases numbered 6, after V lost 7 bases and J lost 3 bases. This CDR3 region has 13 residues. This CDR3 is CASTTRDSYEQYF. The CDR3 DNA reads TGTGCCAGCACCACTAGGGACAGCTACGAGCAGTACTTC.

The chain has TRBV7-2 and TRBJ1-5; the D is unclear. The V gene's germline CDR1 is SGHTA and CDR2 FQGNSA. Trimming cost V 3 bases and J 3 bases, with 12 bases left between them. This CDR3 region has 15 residues. CDR3: CASSFGRVLNQPQHF. CDR3 nucleotide sequence: TGTGCCAGCAGCTTCGGGAGGGTTCTCAATCAGCCCCAGCATTTT.

The CDR3 nucleotides read TGTGCCAGCAGCTACGACAGGTTTGCTACCTATGGCTACACCTTC. Its translation: CASSYDRFATYGYTF. The chain is built from TRBV11-1 and TRBJ1-2, with D possibly matching TRBD1 (6 bases). Trimming removed 4 bases from V and 4 bases from J, with 16 bases in between. Germline lookup yields CDR1 SGHAT and CDR2 FQDESV (reference sequence). CDR3 length: 15 amino acids.